This T cell receptor beta chain emerged from a study of OX40 agonist ivuxolimab in advanced cancers. Study-level background: Ivuxolimab was an agonistic, fully human IgG2 monoclonal antibody directed against OX40 (CD134), a costimulatory receptor. Partial responses occurred in three dose-escalation patients, of whom one had hepatocellular carcinoma and two had cutaneous melanoma. Of the 50 to 55 dose-escalation patients, hepatocellular carcinoma was present in about 20, melanoma in around 15, renal cell carcinoma in 9 and head and neck cancer in 9. Prior anti-PD-1, anti-PD-L1 or anti-CTLA-4 therapy was permitted, and checkpoint inhibitors had been received by less than 45% of dose-escalation patients. Intravenous ivuxolimab was administered to patients every 2 weeks at six dose levels: 0.01, 0.1, 0.3, 1.5, 3 and 10 mg/kg. A male proportion of 82.7% and a mean age of approximately 61 years, ranging from 23 to 79, were recorded for the dose-escalation cohort. The point of sequencing TCRbeta in the periphery was to test whether ivuxolimab changed TCR sequence diversity and drove clonal T-cell expansion. The paper covers the monotherapy dose-escalation part of the phase I ivuxolimab trial, which included N of about 50 patients.

General findings and caveats noted by the study authors: After ivuxolimab, expanded clones were on average more numerous among CD8+ T cells than among CD4+ T cells. Which antigens the clonally expanded peripheral T cells were specific for was not determined. Clonal expansion of both CD4+ and CD8+ blood T cells was observed from baseline to week 6 at doses 0.1 to 3.0 mg/kg. Low levels of normalized T-cell clonal expansion were also seen in some nonresponding patients. In the 0.1-3.0 mg/kg groups, partial responders had among the lowest normalized peripheral clonal expansion, particularly in CD8+ T cells.

Concerning this clone: The antigen this receptor binds is unknown. No base-level quality is on record; no much larger clone is a single base apart.

The CDR3 holds 15 amino acids from the cysteine to the phenylalanine. This entry keeps only the CDR3 DNA: 45 bases, framed from base 1. The germline V end is reduced by 1 base and the J end by 2 bases; junction bases left unmatched: 3. The germline V gene specifies MGHRA as CDR1 and YSYEKL as CDR2. Genomic DNA was extracted from sorted cells for sequencing of the TCRbeta CDR3 region. The immunoSEQ Assay was used to sequence the TCRbeta CDR3 regions. Held by TCRdb, this immuneACCESS table contains in-frame sequences only and omits some clones. Under half of the omission traces to an unresolved V gene where checked; the cause of the rest is unknown. Across this sample there are 20,000 to 30,000 clones, with 75% to 85% seen only once. The ten largest clones take up approximately 2.2% of the sample. Patients with a history of autoimmune disease or receiving systemic immunosuppression were excluded from the trial. Peripheral blood for TCR sequencing was drawn from every dose cohort at baseline, at cycle 4 day 1 and at cycle 7 day 1. Samples were obtained from an open-label, multicenter, first-in-human phase I dose-escalation trial of ivuxolimab. Adults with locally advanced or metastatic head and neck squamous cell, hepatocellular, melanoma or renal cell carcinoma were enrolled in the trial. Before TCR sequencing, CD4+ T cells and CD8+ T cells from peripheral blood were sorted into separate populations.

The chain links TRBV4-1 with TRBJ2-7; TRBD2 lines up with 9 middle nucleotides. This specimen consisted of CD4+ or CD8+ T cells sorted from blood, obtained in a trial of the OX40 agonist ivuxolimab. This receptor was obtained from an adult with an advanced solid tumor such as melanoma, head and neck, liver or kidney cancer. The sequence in DNA is TGCGCCAGCAGCCAAGGTCTAGCGGGACCCTACGAGCAGTACTTC. Its protein is CASSQGLAGPYEQYF.